What follows are 12 T cell receptor beta chains derived from one specimen sequenced in a study of cytomegalovirus exposure and HLA in healthy donors. Researchers ran the PCR with 60 Vbeta and 13 Jbeta primers. Libraries were prepared by immunoSEQ multiplex PCR; TCRdb keeps only in-frame clonotypes and omits some of them. Counted here are about 160,000 clones, approximately 78% occurring once; the ten biggest clones make up approximately 3%. The sequencing sample was made of PBMCs. These receptors came from a woman in her forties in good health and CMV-seronegative.

The chain is built from TRBV9 and TRBJ2-1, with 7 nucleotides matching TRBD2. Looked up from germline, CDR1 is SGDLS and CDR2 is YYNGEE. Losses at the gene ends were 0 bases for V and 4 bases for J; bases not matched to a gene: 10. The CDR3 extends over 17 amino acids. This CDR3 is CASSVGGWRGRYNEQFF. CDR3 DNA sequence: TGTGCCAGCAGCGTAGGGGGGTGGCGGGGGAGATACAATGAGCAGTTCTTC.

This chain connects TRBV28 to TRBJ1-6; the D is unclear. Germline V gene sequence: CDR1 MDHEN, CDR2 SYDVKM. The CDR3 consists of 14 residues. The V gene lost 2 bases and the J gene lost 5 bases, with 7 bases spanning the gap. CDR3 in amino acids: CASSLMSNNSPLHF. The DNA of the CDR3 is TGTGCCAGCAGTTTAATGTCAAATAATTCACCCCTCCACTTT. The full variable domain, rest sourced from reference TRBV28 and TRBJ1-6, is DVKVTQSSRYLVKRTGEKVFLECVQDMDHENMFWYRQDPGLGLRLIYFSYDVKMKEKGDIPEGYSVSREKKERFSLILESASTNQTSMYLCASSLMSNNSPLHFGNGTRLTVT.

This clone has more than one count but fewer than ten. The genes are TRBV6-1 and TRBJ2-3; weak D call: TRBD2 (6 bases). Germline CDR1 and CDR2: MNHNS and SASEGT. This CDR3 is 14 amino acids long. V was pared by 7 bases and J by 5 bases, with 16 bases between. The CDR3 nucleotides are TGTGCCAGCATGAGGAGGGGCAGTGTAGATACGCAGTATTTT. The encoded protein is CASMRRGSVDTQYF.

The CDR3 coding sequence is TGTGCCAGCAGGGTTGGGGGCGGCACCGGGGAGCTGTTTTTT. Translation: CASRVGGGTGELFF. This rearrangement joins TRBV2 to TRBJ2-2; maybe TRBD1 (6 bases). Between the trimmed V and J ends, which lost 6 bases and 4 bases, there was a span of 12 bases. The V gene's germline CDR1 is SNHLY and CDR2 FYNNEI. This CDR3 comprises 14 residues. The whole variable domain, filled in from reference TRBV2 and TRBJ2-2, reads EPEVTQTPSHQVTQMGQEVILRCVPISNHLYFYWYRQILGQKVEFLVSFYNNEISEKSEIFDDQFSVERPDGSNFTLKIRSTKLEDSAMYFCASRVGGGTGELFFGEGSRLTVL.

The chain carries TRBV29-1 and TRBJ2-4; D is possibly TRBD1 (6 bases). CDR1 and CDR2 from the germline V gene are SQVTM and ANQGSEA. The CDR3 is 21 residues long. V dropped 8 bases and J dropped 0 bases, with 35 bases sitting between them. The CDR3 nucleotides are TGCAGCAACGATTCGCGACAGGACGGGTTCCCACCACCTCTAGCCAAAAACATTCAGTACTTC. It yields the protein CSNDSRQDGFPPPLAKNIQYF. Full variable domain (missing parts from reference TRBV29-1 and TRBJ2-4): SAVISQKPSRDICQRGTSLTIQCQVDSQVTMMFWYRQQPGQSLTLIATANQGSEATYESGFVIDKFPISRPNLTFSTLTVSNMSPEDSSIYLCSNDSRQDGFPPPLAKNIQYFGAGTRLSVL.

The chain recombines TRBV6-1 with TRBJ2-7; tentatively, D is TRBD1 (6 bases). CDR3 length: 14 residues. V lost 2 bases to trimming and J lost 3 bases, with 11 bases between them. Per germline, CDR1 MNHNS and CDR2 SASEGT. CDR3 sequence (DNA): TGTGCCAGCAGTGAATCTCCAGGGGTCTACGAGCAGTACTTC. It specifies CASSESPGVYEQYF.

This clone has a handful of counts. The chain is built from TRBV19 and TRBJ1-3; the D is unclear. CDR3 length: 14 amino acids. Looked up from germline, CDR1 is LNHDA and CDR2 is SQIVND (reference sequence). Trimming pared 6 bases from V and 3 bases from J, leaving 12 bases between. The CDR3 coding sequence is TGTGCCAGTAGAGCAATATTCTTTGGAAACACCATATATTTT. This translates into CASRAIFFGNTIYF.

This chain uses TRBV7-9 with TRBJ1-1; 8 bases are shared with TRBD1. From germline, CDR1 is SEHNR and CDR2 FQNEAQ (reference sequence). Unmatched junction bases numbered 14, after V lost 3 bases and J lost 11 bases. The CDR3 is 15 residues long. The DNA of the CDR3 is TGTGCCAGCAGCTTGGACAGGGATCCTTTAGCTACGGCTTTCTTT. Translated: CASSLDRDPLATAFF.

The chain carries TRBV7-9 and TRBJ2-5; D not certain. The CDR3 is 15 amino acids. CDR1 is SEHNR and CDR2 is FQNEAQ in the germline V gene (reference sequence). V gave up 1 base and J gave up 1 base, with 10 bases separating them. The CDR3 sequence is CASSLVRQLQETQYF. The DNA of the CDR3 is TGTGCCAGCAGCTTAGTGCGGCAGCTCCAAGAGACCCAGTACTTC.

The chain recombines TRBV6-1 with TRBJ2-7; D gene uncertain. The CDR3 loop spans 12 amino acids. The V end lost 4 bases, the J end lost 7 bases, and 11 bases lay between the germline ends. CDR1 is MNHNS, CDR2 SASEGT, per germline. Here the CDR3 DNA reads TGTGCCAGCAGTGTCCAAATAGAGGAGCAGTACTTC. Its translation: CASSVQIEEQYF.

V gene TRBV5-1 combines with J gene TRBJ1-3; D not resolved. Germline CDR1 reads SGHRS; CDR2 reads YFSETQ. This CDR3 has 17 residues. Trimming left V 0 bases short and J 0 bases short, with 13 bases between. CDR3 loop: CASSLEPGSHSGNTIYF. The CDR3 DNA sequence: TGCGCCAGCAGCTTGGAACCGGGGAGCCACTCTGGAAACACCATATATTTT.

The chain links TRBV6-6 to TRBJ1-1; 7 positions match TRBD1. The germline V gene has CDR1 MNHNY and CDR2 SVGAGI (reference sequence). J lost 7 bases, V lost 4 bases, and 9 bases had no gene match. CDR3 length: 14 residues. CDR3 protein: CASSSNTGAIEAFF. The CDR3 DNA reads as TGTGCCAGCAGTTCCAACACAGGGGCAATTGAAGCTTTCTTT.